This T cell receptor (beta chain) was captured in a study of shared clonotypes between healthy human individuals. General study findings and limits: Represented genetic and exposure-history diversity was restricted by having few donors. Across subsets, estimated richness was generally greater for naive than for memory populations.

Healthy HIV-negative adults without recent acute infections or vaccinations served as donors. Note on this clone: Its antigen is unidentified.

The sorted-subset replicate PCRs were given 150 to 250 ng DNA, which is some 29,000 T cell genomes. Produced via immunoSEQ multiplex PCR; TCRdb's table is partial and in-frame only. Of approximately 2.5 million clones in the sample, approximately 94% are singletons; the top ten hold approximately 0.35%. From germline, CDR1 is LNHDA and CDR2 SQIVND (reference sequence). This CDR3 is 15 amino acids long. The V gene lost 5 bases and the J gene lost 2 bases, with 13 bases spanning the gap. The chain joins TRBV19 to TRBJ2-1; no firm D call. The clonotype comes from a man between 18 and 29 years old in good health. Some clones in this sample may be carry-over from other donors' samples. The sequencing sample was made of naive CD4+ T cells from PBMCs. Specified subset: CD45RA+ positively selected. The CDR3 spells CASSFSPGPYNEQFF. The CDR3 DNA reads as TGTGCCAGTAGTTTTAGCCCCGGGCCCTACAATGAGCAGTTCTTC.